The 29 T cell receptor beta chains listed next were all sequenced from one sample in a study of control samples from healthy donors and cancer patients. Method: immunoSEQ multiplex PCR; TCRdb's copy keeps in-frame clones and lacks some. Here the sample spans about 140,000 clones, 91% being singletons. Sequencing was done on a sample of blood. The receptors derive from a man in his late teens or twenties in good health.

The V and J genes are TRBV3-1 (or the pseudogene TRBV3-2) and TRBJ2-7, with unresolved D. Trimming shortened V by 1 base and J by 5 bases, and 9 bases separated the two germline ends. The CDR3 consists of 13 residues. CDR1 LGHDT and CDR2 YNNKEL come from the germline V gene (reference sequence). CDR3 sequence reads: CASSQVRVNEQYF. Written as DNA, the CDR3 is TGTGCCAGCAGCCAAGTCCGGGTCAACGAGCAGTACTTC.

In this sample, this clone turned up once. The chain links TRBV4-1 to TRBJ1-2, with 9 positions matching TRBD1. The junction had 6 bases not matched to a gene; V was cut back by 1 base and J by 6 bases. Germline-derived CDR1 and CDR2 are MGHRA and YSYEKL. This CDR3 spans 15 amino acids. DNA for the CDR3: TGCGCCAGCAGCCAAGGAAGCGGGACAGGGAATGGCTACACCTTC. This sequence encodes CASSQGSGTGNGYTF.

This clone came up a few times. The chain employs TRBV11-2 and TRBJ2-7; no clear D. The germline V gene has CDR1 SGHAT and CDR2 FQNNGV. V shed 2 bases and J shed 5 bases, with 4 bases lying between them. This CDR3 region has 11 residues. The CDR3 region has the DNA TGTGCCAGCAGCTTATACCACGAGCAGTACTTC. This encodes CASSLYHEQYF. Full variable domain (remainder filled in from reference TRBV11-2 and TRBJ2-7): EAGVAQSPRYKIIEKRQSVAFWCNPISGHATLYWYQQILGQGPKLLIQFQNNGVVDDSQLPKDRFSAERLKGVDSTLKIQPAKLEDSAVYLCASSLYHEQYFGPGTRLTVT.

This clone is a singleton in its sample. The chain has TRBV11-1 and TRBJ2-2; D tentatively reads TRBD1 or TRBD2 (5 bases each). The V end was cut by 6 bases, the J end by 5 bases, with 19 bases between. The germline CDR1 and CDR2 sequences are SGHAT and FQDESV (reference sequence). This CDR3 region has 16 residues. CDR3 protein: CASRGWDGGTTGELFF. The CDR3 coding sequence is TGTGCCAGCAGAGGGTGGGATGGGGGAACGACCGGGGAGCTGTTTTTT. The variable domain in full, with the rest retrieved from reference TRBV11-1 and TRBJ2-2, is EAEVAQSPRYKITEKSQAVAFWCDPISGHATLYWYRQILGQGPELLVQFQDESVVDDSQLPKDRFSAERLKGVDSTLKIQPAELGDSAMYLCASRGWDGGTTGELFFGEGSRLTVL.

The rearrangement links TRBV7-6 to TRBJ2-7; possible D gene TRBD1, 6 bases. Between the trimmed V and J ends, which lost 2 bases and 3 bases, there was a span of 20 bases. Per the germline V gene, CDR1 is SGHVS and CDR2 is FNYEAQ. The CDR3 is made up of 17 amino acids. The CDR3 bases are TGTGCCAGCAGCTTAACCCCATTGAAACAGGGACGCTACGAGCAGTACTTC. Its protein is CASSLTPLKQGRYEQYF. Filled out from reference TRBV7-6 and TRBJ2-7, the complete variable domain reads GAGVSQSPRYKVTKRGQDVALRCDPISGHVSLYWYRQALGQGPEFLTYFNYEAQQDKSGLPNDRFSAERPEGSISTLTIQRTEQRDSAMYRCASSLTPLKQGRYEQYFGPGTRLTVT.

V and J are TRBV19 and TRBJ1-5; 8 nucleotides line up with TRBD1. J lost 1 base, V lost 3 bases, and 2 bases had no gene match. Looked up from germline, CDR1 is LNHDA and CDR2 is SQIVND (reference sequence). The CDR3 is made up of 15 amino acids. The CDR3 sequence: CASSMRQGSNQPQHF. The CDR3 DNA sequence: TGTGCCAGTAGTATGAGACAGGGGAGCAATCAGCCCCAGCATTTT.

The J gene is TRBJ1-5, the V gene TRBV19; no reliable D call. This CDR3 region has 16 residues. The germline V gene has CDR1 LNHDA and CDR2 SQIVND (reference sequence). The V gene lost 7 bases and the J gene lost 0 bases, with 16 bases spanning the gap. CDR3 sequence: CASTDRGVFSNQPQHF. The CDR3 nucleotides read TGTGCCAGTACCGACCGGGGAGTTTTTAGCAATCAGCCCCAGCATTTT.

The chain uses TRBV10-3 and TRBJ2-1, with D perhaps matching TRBD2 (5 bases). CDR1 is ENHRY, CDR2 SYGVKD, per germline. The V gene lost 7 bases and the J gene lost 0 bases, with 10 bases spanning the gap. The CDR3 spans 14 residues. The CDR3, as DNA: TGTGCCATCACTGCGGGCAGCTCCTACAATGAGCAGTTCTTC. It codes for CAITAGSSYNEQFF.

V gene TRBV6-2 or TRBV6-3 combines with J gene TRBJ1-4, with D possibly matching TRBD1 (6 bases). This CDR3 is 15 amino acids long. Per the germline V gene, CDR1 is MNHEY and CDR2 is SVGEGT. The ends were cut back, 2 bases at V and 6 bases at J, with 13 bases in the middle. DNA of the CDR3: TGTGCCAGCAGTTACCCTAGACAGGCGGATGAAAAACTGTTTTTT. Residues: CASSYPRQADEKLFF.

In this sample, this clone turned up a few times. The CDR3 spells CASSVGTTSYNEQFF. DNA for the CDR3: TGTGCCAGCAGCGTTGGGACGACCTCCTACAATGAGCAGTTCTTC. The J gene is TRBJ2-1, the V gene TRBV9, with D perhaps TRBD1 or TRBD2 (5 bases each). The length of the CDR3 is 15 residues. From germline, CDR1 is SGDLS and CDR2 YYNGEE. Trimming pared 2 bases from V and 0 bases from J, leaving 9 bases between.

This chain connects TRBV4-2 to TRBJ2-7; 16 nucleotides agree with TRBD2. CDR1 and CDR2 (germline): LGHNA, YNFKEQ. V gave up 3 bases and J gave up 7 bases; unmatched junction bases: 3. This CDR3 comprises 15 residues. The CDR3 sequence: CASSQGLAGGYEQYF. DNA for the CDR3: TGTGCCAGCAGCCAGGGACTAGCGGGGGGGTATGAGCAGTACTTC.

The rearrangement uses TRBV3-1 (or the pseudogene TRBV3-2) and TRBJ2-1, with 8 bases that match TRBD1. V shed 4 bases and J 2 bases; nucleotides not matched to a gene: 4. The CDR3 sequence is 15 residues long. The germline gives CDR1 LGHDT, CDR2 YNNKEL (reference sequence). CDR3 amino acids: CASSPDRVTYNEQFF. As DNA, the CDR3 is TGTGCCAGCAGCCCGGACAGGGTAACCTACAATGAGCAGTTCTTC.

The CDR3 region has the DNA TGTGCCAGCAGCAGGACTAGCACCTACGAGCAGTACTTC. Residues: CASSRTSTYEQYF. This chain joins TRBV6-5 and TRBJ2-7, with 8 bases lining up with TRBD2. Germline values: CDR1 MNHEY, CDR2 SVGAGI. The length of the CDR3 is 13 residues. Trimming took 6 bases from V and 2 from J; bases not matched to a gene: 3.

The chain carries TRBV7-3 and TRBJ1-1; D not resolved. Trimming left V 3 bases short and J 3 bases short, with 14 bases between. CDR1 is SGHTA and CDR2 is FQGTGA in the germline V gene. This CDR3 comprises 15 residues. The CDR3 reads CASSLEGFGYTEAFF. The CDR3 nucleotides read TGTGCCAGCAGCTTGGAAGGGTTCGGGTACACTGAAGCTTTCTTT.

The rearrangement uses TRBV9 and TRBJ1-1; D gene unclear. The CDR3 length is 13 residues. CDR1 and CDR2 from the germline V gene are SGDLS and YYNGEE. V lost 1 base and J 0 bases, leaving 4 bases between the germline ends. The CDR3 is CASSVQVNTEAFF. The CDR3 nucleotides are TGTGCCAGCAGCGTACAGGTGAACACTGAAGCTTTCTTT.

This clone has just a few counts. The chain carries TRBV2 and TRBJ2-1, with a weak D call TRBD2 (6 bases). V lost 6 bases and J lost 4, with 13 bases in between. The CDR3 length is 14 residues. The germline V gene encodes CDR1 SNHLY and CDR2 FYNNEI. The CDR3 sequence is CASREPGLYNEQFF. The CDR3 DNA reads as TGTGCCAGCAGGGAACCGGGACTGTACAATGAGCAGTTCTTC.

The rearrangement joins TRBV29-1 to TRBJ1-2, with 8 bases matching TRBD1. Per the germline V gene, CDR1 is SQVTM and CDR2 is ANQGSEA. The CDR3 totals 12 residues. V lost 6 bases and J lost 3; bases outside the gene matches: 3. The CDR3 bases are TGCAGCGTCTCGGACAGGGACTATGGCTACACCTTC. Its protein product is CSVSDRDYGYTF.

The table lists this clone with a few counts. The J gene is TRBJ1-4, the V gene TRBV5-1; D not certain. Germline CDR1 reads SGHRS; CDR2 reads YFSETQ. With 3 bases removed from V and 3 bases from J, the gap between germline ends came to 15 bases. The CDR3 has 16 residues. CDR3: CASSWTETNANEKLFF. For the CDR3, the DNA is TGCGCCAGCAGCTGGACCGAAACTAATGCTAATGAAAAACTGTTTTTT.

The chain recombines TRBV6-6 with TRBJ1-4; possible D gene TRBD1, 5 bases. In germline, CDR1 is MNHNY, CDR2 SVGAGI (reference sequence). V was cut by 4 bases and J by 8 bases, with 11 bases left in between. The CDR3 runs to 13 residues. CDR3 DNA: TGTGCCAGCAGTTCCCCCCAGGGCGAAAAACTGTTTTTT. This translates into CASSSPQGEKLFF.

The chain uses TRBV7-9 and TRBJ1-5; 9 positions match TRBD1. Germline trimming cut 5 bases from V and 3 bases from J; bases unmatched to any gene: 8. Germline V CDR1 and CDR2: SEHNR, FQNEAQ (reference sequence). CDR3 length equals 16 residues. The CDR3 spells CASSKGDRVDNQPQHF. CDR3 DNA: TGTGCCAGCAGCAAAGGGGACAGGGTCGACAATCAGCCCCAGCATTTT.

The chain couples TRBV6-1 to TRBJ1-5; D is uncertain. V lost 2 bases to trimming and J lost 0 bases, with 2 bases between them. Germline V gene lookup returns CDR1 MNHNS and CDR2 SASEGT. The CDR3 is 13 residues long. As DNA, the CDR3 is TGTGCCAGCAGTGAATATAGCAATCAGCCCCAGCATTTT. Translation: CASSEYSNQPQHF.

The V gene is TRBV27, the J gene TRBJ2-7; D is possibly TRBD2 (5 bases). CDR1 and CDR2 from the germline V gene are MNHEY and SMNVEV (reference sequence). Trimming removed 2 bases from V and 4 bases from J, with 9 bases in between. The CDR3 consists of 13 residues. Written as DNA, the CDR3 is TGTGCCAGCAGTTTAGGACTGAAGTACGAGCAGTACTTC. Protein: CASSLGLKYEQYF.

The chain joins TRBV12-3 or TRBV12-4 to TRBJ1-3; no clear D. The CDR3 covers 11 residues. V shed 5 bases and J shed 4 bases, with 3 bases lying between them. Written as DNA, the CDR3 is TGTGCCAGCAGTCTAGGAAACACCATATATTTT. This sequence encodes CASSLGNTIYF.

The chain employs TRBV10-1 and TRBJ2-7; D is unclear. The CDR3 contains 14 residues. The V gene's germline CDR1 is WNHNN and CDR2 SYGVQD (reference sequence). V lost 6 bases and J 2 bases, leaving 14 bases between the germline ends. The CDR3 DNA sequence: TGCGCCAGCAGCCCGTCGACACTAACCTACGAGCAGTACTTC. Protein product: CASSPSTLTYEQYF.

V usage is TRBV5-1 and J usage is TRBJ2-7, with D possibly TRBD1 on 5 matching bases. CDR3 size: 11 residues. Germline CDR1 reads SGHRS; CDR2 reads YFSETQ. The V and J ends lost 4 bases and 7 bases respectively, with 9 bases between them. The CDR3 nucleotides are TGCGCCAGCAGCGACTCAGGGGAGCAGTACTTC. This sequence encodes CASSDSGEQYF.

The rearrangement links TRBV4-1 to TRBJ1-5; the match to TRBD1 covers 9 bases. Germline CDR1 and CDR2: MGHRA and YSYEKL. Trimming removed 3 bases from V and 5 bases from J; junction bases left unmatched: 8. CDR3 length: 16 amino acids. The CDR3 sequence: CASSQGTGTGYQPQHF. CDR3 nucleotide sequence: TGCGCCAGCAGCCAGGGCACCGGGACAGGGTATCAGCCCCAGCATTTT.

This clone occurred a few times. The chain has TRBV28 and TRBJ1-5, with D maybe TRBD1 (5 bases). This CDR3 is built from 14 residues. Germline values: CDR1 MDHEN, CDR2 SYDVKM. V was cut by 5 bases and J by 2 bases, with 10 bases left in between. CDR3 sequence reads: CASSPTVGNQPQHF. The CDR3 DNA reads TGTGCCAGCAGTCCGACAGTTGGCAATCAGCCCCAGCATTTT.

The CDR3 sequence: CASSREGQGYGYGYTF. The CDR3, as DNA: TGTGCCAGCTCAAGAGAGGGACAGGGGTACGGCTATGGCTACACCTTC. V is TRBV18 and J is TRBJ1-2, with 10 nucleotides matching TRBD1. The germline CDR1 and CDR2 sequences are KGHSH and LQKENI. Trimming removed 5 bases from V and 4 bases from J; junction bases left unmatched: 10. The CDR3 runs 16 residues.

The rearrangement uses TRBV28 and TRBJ1-4; D not resolved. V dropped 8 bases and J dropped 5 bases, with 12 bases sitting between them. The CDR3 totals 13 residues. Germline CDR1 and CDR2: MDHEN and SYDVKM. The chain's CDR3 is CASAPALNEKLFF. CDR3 coding DNA: TGTGCCAGCGCCCCAGCCCTCAATGAAAAACTGTTTTTT.